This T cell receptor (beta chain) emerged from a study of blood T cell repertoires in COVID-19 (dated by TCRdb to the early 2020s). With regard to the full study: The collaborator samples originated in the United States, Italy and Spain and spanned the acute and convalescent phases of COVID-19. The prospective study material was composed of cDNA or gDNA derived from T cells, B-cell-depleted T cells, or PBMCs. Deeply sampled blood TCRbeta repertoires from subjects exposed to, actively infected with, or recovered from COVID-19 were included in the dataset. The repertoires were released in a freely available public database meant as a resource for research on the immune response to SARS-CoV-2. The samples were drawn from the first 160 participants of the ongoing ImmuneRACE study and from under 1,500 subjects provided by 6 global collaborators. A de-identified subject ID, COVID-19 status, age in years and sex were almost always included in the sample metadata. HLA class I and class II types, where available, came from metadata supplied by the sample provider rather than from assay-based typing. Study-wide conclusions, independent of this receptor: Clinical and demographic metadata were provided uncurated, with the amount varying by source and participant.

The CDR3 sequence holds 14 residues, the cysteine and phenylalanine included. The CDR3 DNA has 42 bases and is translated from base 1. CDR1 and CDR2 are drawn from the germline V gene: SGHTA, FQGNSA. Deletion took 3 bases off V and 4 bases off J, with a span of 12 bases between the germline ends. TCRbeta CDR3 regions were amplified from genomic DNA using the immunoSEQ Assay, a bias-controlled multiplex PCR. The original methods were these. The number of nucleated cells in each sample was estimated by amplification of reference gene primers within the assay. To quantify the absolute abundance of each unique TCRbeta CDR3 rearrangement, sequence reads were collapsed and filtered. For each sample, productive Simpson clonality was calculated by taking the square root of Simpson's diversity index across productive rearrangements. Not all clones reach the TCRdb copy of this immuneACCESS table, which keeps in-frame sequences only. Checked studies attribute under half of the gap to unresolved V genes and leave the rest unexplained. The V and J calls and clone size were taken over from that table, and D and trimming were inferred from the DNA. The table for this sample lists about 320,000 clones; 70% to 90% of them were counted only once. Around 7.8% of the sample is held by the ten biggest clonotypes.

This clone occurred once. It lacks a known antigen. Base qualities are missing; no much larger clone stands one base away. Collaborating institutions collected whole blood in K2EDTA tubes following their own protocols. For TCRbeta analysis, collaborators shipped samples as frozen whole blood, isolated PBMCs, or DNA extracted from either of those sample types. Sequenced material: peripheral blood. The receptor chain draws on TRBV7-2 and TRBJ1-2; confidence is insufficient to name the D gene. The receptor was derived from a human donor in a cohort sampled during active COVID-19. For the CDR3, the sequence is CASSLGPGGYGYTF. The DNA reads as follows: TGTGCCAGCAGCTTGGGTCCCGGAGGCTATGGCTACACCTTC.